This TCR beta chain was documented in a study of blood T cell repertoires in COVID-19. Profiled with immunoSEQ multiplex PCR; TCRdb holds only in-frame clones, not every one. The profile shows about 340,000 clones, 80% to 90% of them singletons. Seattle enrolled patients during active infection and tracked them longitudinally. This receptor was obtained from a woman aged 60-75 years with COVID-19, enrolled during active disease. The specimen sequenced was peripheral blood.

The CDR3 nucleotides read TGCGCCAGCAGCCTTACTGACAGGAGCACAGATACGCAGTATTTT. Amino acid sequence: CASSLTDRSTDTQYF. The rearrangement links TRBV5-1 to TRBJ2-3; D possibly corresponds to TRBD1 (6 bases). This CDR3 spans 15 amino acids. Germline assignment: CDR1 SGHRS and CDR2 YFSETQ. Deletions cut 4 bases from V and 0 bases from J, with 12 bases between.